This TCR beta chain is drawn from a study of identical twins. The study's findings and limits: Monozygotic twins shared more out-of-frame TCR alpha than recombination models predicted.

V lost 1 base, J lost 0 bases, and 9 bases stayed unmatched. This CDR3 has 17 residues. CDR1 and CDR2 from the germline V gene are SGHTA and FQGNSA. All donors comprised healthy Caucasians. TCRdb reprocessed the 5' RACE reads with MiXCR, giving one entry per CDR3 protein. The table records hundreds of thousands of distinct CDR3 sequences, under 9% of them present only once. This clonotype was recorded many times. Its antigen remains unidentified. The sample was also reused in another study, on yellow fever vaccine responses in identical twins.

The chain is built from TRBV7-2 and TRBJ2-7; 7 nucleotides align to TRBD2. Sequencing was carried out using PBMCs. This receptor was identified in a woman aged 18-29 years in good health. The DNA for the CDR3 is TGTGCCAGCAGCTTAGTGTCCGGGAGGATCTCCTCCTACGAGCAGTACTTC. This codes for CASSLVSGRISSYEQYF.